The 17 T cell receptor beta chains listed next were all sequenced from one sample in a study of siplizumab effects on memory and regulatory T cells. The protocol was immunoSEQ multiplex PCR, while the TCRdb copy is restricted to in-frame clones and leaves out a portion. The sample includes 100,000 or so clones, around nine tenths of them seen just once. Sample: non-Treg CD4+ T cells sorted from blood. The receptor source for this set is a human donor in good health.

This clone was found once. V gene TRBV6-6 combines with J gene TRBJ2-7; TRBD1 matches 7 bases. Germline trimming cut 2 bases from V and 2 bases from J; bases unmatched to any gene: 6. The CDR3 runs to 15 residues. CDR1 and CDR2 (germline): MNHNY, SVGAGI (reference sequence). This CDR3 reads CASSYAQGLTYEQYF. The CDR3 region has the DNA TGTGCCAGCAGTTACGCACAGGGGTTAACCTACGAGCAGTACTTC.

V usage is TRBV4-1 and J usage is TRBJ1-1; perhaps TRBD1 as D (5 bases). CDR3 size: 15 residues. CDR1 MGHRA and CDR2 YSYEKL come from the germline V gene. The germline V and J ends were trimmed by 4 bases and 5 bases, with 17 bases remaining between them. CDR3 coding DNA: TGCGCCAGCAGCCGGCCCAGCGGGGGTCAAACTGAAGCTTTCTTT. It yields the protein CASSRPSGGQTEAFF.

This chain joins TRBV6-5 and TRBJ2-7; D call uncertain. This CDR3 has 12 amino acids. Germline assignment: CDR1 MNHEY and CDR2 SVGAGI. V dropped 4 bases and J dropped 0 bases, with 4 bases sitting between them. Here the CDR3 reads CASSSSSYEQYF. Written as DNA, the CDR3 is TGTGCCAGCAGTTCCTCCTCCTACGAGCAGTACTTC.

CDR3 region: CASTTMAGIGGELFF. For the CDR3, the DNA is TGCGCCAGCACCACGATGGCAGGGATTGGCGGGGAGCTGTTTTTT. This chain links TRBV5-1 with TRBJ2-2; weak D call: TRBD1 (5 bases). CDR1 is SGHRS, CDR2 YFSETQ, per germline. V was cut by 6 bases and J by 7 bases, with 19 bases left in between. This CDR3 contains 15 residues. Full variable domain (outside the CDR3, taken from reference TRBV5-1 and TRBJ2-2): KAGVTQTPRYLIKTRGQQVTLSCSPISGHRSVSWYQQTPGQGLQFLFEYFSETQRNKGNFPGRFSGRQFSNSRSEMNVSTLELGDSALYLCASTTMAGIGGELFFGEGSRLTVL.

The chain combines TRBV6-5 with TRBJ1-2; no firm D call. CDR3 length: 16 amino acids. Per germline, CDR1 MNHEY and CDR2 SVGAGI. V shed 1 base and J shed 4 bases, with 16 bases lying between them. The CDR3 sequence: CASSYYQAGQPYGYTF. Here the CDR3 DNA reads TGTGCCAGCAGTTACTACCAAGCTGGGCAGCCCTATGGCTACACCTTC.

The chain joins TRBV6-4 to TRBJ1-5; possible D gene TRBD1, 6 bases. This CDR3 has 13 residues. Germline assignment: CDR1 MRHNA and CDR2 SNTAGT. V lost 4 bases, J lost 7 bases, and 11 bases lay in between. CDR3 DNA: TGTGCCAGCAGTGTGACAGGTGGGCAGCCCCAGCATTTT. Its translation is CASSVTGGQPQHF.

The rearrangement joins TRBV7-3 to TRBJ2-5; 8 nucleotides match TRBD2. This CDR3 has 14 residues. CDR1 SGHTA and CDR2 FQGTGA come from the germline V gene. V was pared by 1 base and J by 5 bases, with 3 bases of the junction left unmatched. The CDR3 region has the DNA TGTGCCAGCAGCTTAAACGGCGGGAGGGAGACCCAGTACTTC. Translated, it gives CASSLNGGRETQYF.

V and J are TRBV7-3 and TRBJ1-1; D may be TRBD1 (5 bases). The CDR3 spans 13 residues. The germline V gene encodes CDR1 SGHTA and CDR2 FQGTGA. V was pared by 3 bases and J by 3 bases, with 8 bases between. The DNA for the CDR3 is TGTGCCAGCAGCTTCGGGGCGGACACTGAAGCTTTCTTT. Its translation is CASSFGADTEAFF. The full variable domain, rest sourced from reference TRBV7-3 and TRBJ1-1, is GAGVSQTPSNKVTEKGKYVELRCDPISGHTALYWYRQSLGQGPEFLIYFQGTGAADDSGLPNDRFFAVRPEGSVSTLKIQRTERGDSAVYLCASSFGADTEAFFGQGTRLTVV.

The V and J genes are TRBV9 and TRBJ2-1; D unclear. Germline CDR1 SGDLS, CDR2 YYNGEE. The germline V and J ends were trimmed by 6 bases and 9 bases, with 13 bases remaining between them. The CDR3 spans 12 residues. The CDR3 region is CASTLDSGEQFF. DNA of the CDR3: TGTGCCAGCACCTTAGACTCCGGTGAGCAGTTCTTC.

The rearrangement joins TRBV7-8 to TRBJ2-1, with 7 bases matching TRBD1. This CDR3 region has 13 residues. The V gene's germline CDR1 is SGHVS and CDR2 FQNEAQ. V shed 3 bases and J 6 bases; nucleotides not matched to a gene: 2. The chain's CDR3 is CASSLDRFNEQFF. The CDR3, as DNA: TGTGCCAGCAGCTTGGACAGGTTCAATGAGCAGTTCTTC.

The V call is TRBV7-2, the J call TRBJ1-2; possible D gene TRBD1, 6 bases. The length of the CDR3 is 15 residues. The ends were cut back, 6 bases at V and 2 bases at J, with 16 bases in the middle. Germline V lookup: CDR1 SGHTA, CDR2 FQGNSA. CDR3 protein: CASSLTGLGNYGYTF. The CDR3 DNA follows: TGTGCCAGCAGTCTAACAGGGCTAGGGAACTATGGCTACACCTTC.

Written as DNA, the CDR3 is TGTGCCAGCAGCTTGGGCCTACGGGGCTACACCTTC. This gives the protein CASSLGLRGYTF. J is TRBJ1-2 and V is TRBV5-6; D is ambiguous. This CDR3 comprises 12 residues. Trimming removed 0 bases from V and 8 bases from J, with 8 bases in between. The V gene's germline CDR1 is SGHDT and CDR2 YYEEEE.

A single count supports this clone. CDR3 amino acids: CASSAAPGWGETQYF. CDR3 sequence (DNA): TGTGCCAGCAGCGCCGCGCCAGGTTGGGGAGAGACCCAGTACTTC. This rearrangement joins TRBV9 to TRBJ2-5; unclear D gene. The ends were cut back, 3 bases at V and 4 bases at J, with 16 bases in the middle. The V gene's germline CDR1 is SGDLS and CDR2 YYNGEE. The CDR3 totals 15 residues.

This chain uses TRBV5-4 with TRBJ2-3, with 7 bases that match TRBD1. V shed 1 base and J 4 bases; nucleotides not matched to a gene: 9. The CDR3 covers 16 residues. Germline values: CDR1 SGHNT, CDR2 YYREEE (reference sequence). CDR3 DNA: TGTGCCAGCAGCTTGTCGCAGGGCCAGGGGGCAGATACGCAGTATTTT. Protein product: CASSLSQGQGADTQYF.

The rearrangement uses TRBV7-9 and TRBJ2-5; D is uncertain. CDR3 length: 13 amino acids. The V end lost 5 bases, the J end lost 11 bases, and 18 bases lay between the germline ends. Germline V gives CDR1 SEHNR, CDR2 FQNEAQ (reference sequence). CDR3 in amino acids: CASSPTGRPGQYF. Here the CDR3 DNA reads TGTGCCAGCAGCCCCACGGGCCGCCCTGGTCAGTACTTC.

The chain carries TRBV10-3 and TRBJ1-2, with D maybe TRBD1 (5 bases). V dropped 6 bases and J dropped 2 bases, with 13 bases sitting between them. CDR1 is ENHRY, CDR2 SYGVKD, per germline. The CDR3 sequence is 14 residues long. The CDR3 sequence: CAISLGTDNYGYTF. DNA of the CDR3: TGTGCCATCAGCCTAGGGACGGACAACTATGGCTACACCTTC.

The chain is built from TRBV9 and TRBJ1-3; unclear D gene. This CDR3 has 13 amino acids. CDR1 is SGDLS, CDR2 YYNGEE, per germline. Trimming took off 0 bases at V and 9 bases at J, with 10 bases between the two ends. The CDR3 DNA is TGTGCCAGCAGCGTAGGCCTTTCGGGCACCATATATTTT. Translation: CASSVGLSGTIYF.